Listed here are 29 T cell receptor beta chains from one sample, sequenced in a study of T cell responses to AZD1222 COVID-19 vaccine. Assay: immunoSEQ multiplex PCR; the TCRdb copy retains only in-frame clones and omits some. The repertoire holds 130,000 or so clones, with about 90% as singletons. Sequencing used peripheral blood, obtained 28 days after the second AZD1222 dose. These receptors were obtained from an adult who received the AZD1222 COVID-19 vaccine.

The V call is TRBV21-1, the J call TRBJ1-4. TRBV21-1 is designated a pseudogene. CDR3 length: 12 residues. For the CDR3, the DNA is TGTGCCAGCAGCCTTCGGGGTGAAAAACTGTTTTTT. It is translated as CASSLRGEKLFF.

The V gene is TRBV11-2, the J gene TRBJ2-4; TRBD1 aligns across 7 bases. V shed 5 bases, J shed 4 bases, and the junction held 5 bases outside the gene matches. Looked up from germline, CDR1 is SGHAT and CDR2 is FQNNGV. CDR3 length: 14 residues. Written as DNA, the CDR3 is TGTGCCAGCAGCGATCCAGGGGGAAAAAACATTCAGTACTTC. This encodes CASSDPGGKNIQYF.

The V call is TRBV19, the J call TRBJ2-6; D may be TRBD1 (6 bases). Per the germline V gene, CDR1 is LNHDA and CDR2 is SQIVND (reference sequence). CDR3 size: 16 residues. V was clipped by 6 bases and J by 2 bases, with 14 bases between them. The CDR3 spells CASRGAGFTGANVLTF. The DNA of the CDR3 is TGTGCCAGTAGGGGGGCAGGGTTTACTGGGGCCAACGTCCTGACTTTC. Using reference TRBV19 and TRBJ2-6 for the parts outside the CDR3, the full variable domain is DGGITQSPKYLFRKEGQNVTLSCEQNLNHDAMYWYRQDPGQGLRLIYYSQIVNDFQKGDIAEGYSVSREKKESFPLTVTSAQKNPTAFYLCASRGAGFTGANVLTFGAGSRLTVL.

The chain joins TRBV20-1 to TRBJ1-1; TRBD1 is a possible D gene (6 bases). V was trimmed by 5 bases and J by 4 bases, leaving 8 bases between them. Germline lookup yields CDR1 DFQATT and CDR2 SNEGSKA (reference sequence). This CDR3 spans 11 amino acids. CDR3 sequence reads: CSARGPTEAFF. CDR3 nucleotide sequence: TGCAGTGCTCGGGGGCCCACTGAAGCTTTCTTT.

The rearrangement joins TRBV12-3 or TRBV12-4 to TRBJ1-1; 10 nucleotides align to TRBD1. There are 13 residues in the CDR3. Trimming at V came to 6 bases and at J to 6 bases, leaving 4 bases not matched to a gene. Here the CDR3 reads CASRGDRGAEAFF. The CDR3 DNA reads TGTGCCAGCAGGGGGGACAGGGGCGCTGAAGCTTTCTTT.

V gene TRBV7-9 combines with J gene TRBJ2-5, with 7 bases fitting TRBD2. Trimming took 4 bases from V and 9 from J; bases not matched to a gene: 2. The length of the CDR3 is 11 residues. Germline V gene sequence: CDR1 SEHNR, CDR2 FQNEAQ (reference sequence). The CDR3 nucleotides read TGTGCCAGCAGCTCGGCGGGGGCCCAGTACTTC. Translated: CASSSAGAQYF.

In its sample, this clone was seen a few times. V is TRBV3-1 (or the pseudogene TRBV3-2) and J is TRBJ1-1, with D tentatively TRBD1 (5 bases). The CDR3 consists of 15 residues. CDR1 and CDR2 from the germline V gene are LGHDT and YNNKEL (reference sequence). V was trimmed by 3 bases and J by 2 bases, leaving 13 bases between them. CDR3 region: CASSHHRDGNTEAFF. CDR3 DNA sequence: TGTGCCAGCAGCCACCACCGGGACGGTAACACTGAAGCTTTCTTT.

This clone was seen once. The rearrangement uses TRBV19 and TRBJ1-1, with 7 bases matching TRBD1. Germline loops: CDR1 LNHDA, CDR2 SQIVND (reference sequence). The CDR3 spans 16 residues. V shed 4 bases and J 0 bases; nucleotides not matched to a gene: 8. CDR3: CASSTRTGVMNTEAFF. The CDR3 DNA is TGTGCCAGTAGTACCCGGACAGGAGTCATGAACACTGAAGCTTTCTTT. The whole variable domain, remainder taken from reference TRBV19 and TRBJ1-1, is DGGITQSPKYLFRKEGQNVTLSCEQNLNHDAMYWYRQDPGQGLRLIYYSQIVNDFQKGDIAEGYSVSREKKESFPLTVTSAQKNPTAFYLCASSTRTGVMNTEAFFGQGTRLTVV.

The chain carries TRBV3-1 (or the pseudogene TRBV3-2) and TRBJ2-5; TRBD2 might be the D (6 bases). CDR3 length equals 14 residues. V was cut by 4 bases and J by 4 bases, with 13 bases left in between. Germline V gene data show CDR1 as LGHDT and CDR2 as YNNKEL (reference sequence). In DNA form, the CDR3 reads TGTGCCAGCAGCCCCAGTTTCGGGGGAGAGACCCAGTACTTC. As protein: CASSPSFGGETQYF.

The rearrangement uses TRBV9 and TRBJ2-1; maybe TRBD1 (6 bases). V lost 8 bases to trimming and J lost 8 bases, with 14 bases between them. The CDR3 has 12 residues. CDR1 is SGDLS, CDR2 YYNGEE, per germline. The CDR3 is CASAPGGDEQFF. In nucleotides, the CDR3 is TGTGCCAGTGCCCCTGGGGGCGATGAGCAGTTCTTC.

The gene calls are TRBV7-9 and TRBJ2-7; possibly TRBD1 or TRBD2 for D (6 bases each). V was cut by 2 bases and J by 6 bases, with 14 bases left in between. CDR1 and CDR2 from the germline V gene are SEHNR and FQNEAQ (reference sequence). CDR3 length: 14 amino acids. The CDR3 bases are TGTGCCAGCAGCTTAATGGGGGGCGAGCCCGAGCAGTACGTC. As protein: CASSLMGGEPEQYV.

This sequence joins TRBV5-1 and TRBJ2-7; D is undetermined. V was shortened by 6 bases and J by 2 bases, with 18 bases between the two germline ends. CDR3 length: 15 amino acids. CDR1 is SGHRS, CDR2 YFSETQ, per germline. CDR3 in amino acids: CASNPGGPITYEQYF. In nucleotides, the CDR3 is TGCGCCAGCAACCCTGGCGGCCCAATTACCTACGAGCAGTACTTC.

The genes are TRBV27 and TRBJ2-1; the D gene is possibly TRBD1 (6 bases). The V end was cut by 5 bases, the J end by 6 bases, with 23 bases between. This CDR3 has 17 amino acids. Germline CDR1 reads MNHEY; CDR2 reads SMNVEV (reference sequence). The CDR3 DNA sequence: TGTGCCAGCAGTCCCCCGGACAGTCGTCGCCCTAGCAATGAGCAGTTCTTC. This translates into CASSPPDSRRPSNEQFF.

The chain has TRBV6-6 and TRBJ2-5; D may be TRBD1 or TRBD2 (6 bases each). The CDR3 loop spans 15 amino acids. V lost 2 bases and J lost 5, with 15 bases in between. From germline, CDR1 is MNHNY and CDR2 SVGAGI (reference sequence). The CDR3 sequence is CASSYVGGAGETQYF. The CDR3 nucleotides read TGTGCCAGCAGTTACGTTGGGGGCGCGGGGGAGACCCAGTACTTC.

The V call is TRBV27, the J call TRBJ2-7, with D maybe TRBD2 (6 bases). Germline lookup yields CDR1 MNHEY and CDR2 SMNVEV (reference sequence). This CDR3 contains 14 residues. V lost 4 bases and J lost 1, with 11 bases in between. The CDR3 reads CASSYTGTSYEQYF. Written as DNA, the CDR3 is TGTGCCAGCAGTTACACCGGGACTTCCTACGAGCAGTACTTC.

Written as DNA, the CDR3 is TGCACCACAATGAGGGGAACTGAAGCTTTCTTT. Its translation: CTTMRGTEAFF. The chain carries TRBV29-1 and TRBJ1-1; possibly TRBD1 for D (5 bases). In germline, CDR1 is SQVTM, CDR2 ANQGSEA. This CDR3 is built from 11 residues.

V and J are TRBV5-3 and TRBJ1-2; D is undetermined. TRBV5-3 is an ORF for which the function is uncertain. The CDR3 contains 10 residues. Trimming cost V 2 bases and J 12 bases, with 8 bases left between them. CDR3 in DNA: TGTGCCAGAAGCTTCGGGATCGACACCTTC. Its translation: CARSFGIDTF.

This chain uses TRBV7-3 with TRBJ1-5; D unresolved. Germline V gene lookup returns CDR1 SGHTA and CDR2 FQGTGA. V lost 2 bases and J 6 bases, leaving 8 bases between the germline ends. The CDR3 runs 13 residues. CDR3 loop: CASSLDGSQPQHF. The CDR3 region has the DNA TGTGCCAGCAGCTTAGATGGAAGTCAGCCCCAGCATTTT.

The chain combines TRBV7-2 with TRBJ2-1; TRBD2 matches at 8 bases. Germline CDR1 is SGHTA and CDR2 is FQGNSA. V was clipped by 3 bases and J by 3 bases; unmatched bases: 4. The CDR3 covers 15 residues. CDR3 in DNA: TGTGCCAGCAGCTTGGGAGCGGGGGACTACAATGAGCAGTTCTTC. Translation: CASSLGAGDYNEQFF. Using reference TRBV7-2 and TRBJ2-1 for the parts outside the CDR3, the full variable domain is GAGVSQSPSNKVTEKGKDVELRCDPISGHTALYWYRQSLGQGLEFLIYFQGNSAPDKSGLPSDRFSAERTGGSVSTLTIQRTQQEDSAVYLCASSLGAGDYNEQFFGPGTRLTVL.

This clone was observed a handful of times. This chain joins TRBV3-1 (or the pseudogene TRBV3-2) and TRBJ1-1, with D hard to call. The CDR3 sequence is 17 residues long. V was shortened by 1 base and J by 5 bases, with 20 bases between the two germline ends. The germline V gene has CDR1 LGHDT and CDR2 YNNKEL (reference sequence). The CDR3 loop reads CASSQGEGWWSRTEAFF. For the CDR3, the DNA is TGTGCCAGCAGCCAAGGAGAAGGGTGGTGGAGTCGGACTGAAGCTTTCTTT.

This sequence joins TRBV5-4 and TRBJ1-5; no clear D. The germline V gene has CDR1 SGHNT and CDR2 YYREEE (reference sequence). The CDR3 contains 12 residues. Deletions cut 0 bases from V and 5 bases from J, with 3 bases between. This CDR3 reads CASSLDDQPQHF. The CDR3 DNA follows: TGTGCCAGCAGCTTGGATGATCAGCCCCAGCATTTT.

This clone was counted once. Other DNA sequences from this sample encode an identical CDR3 as well. This chain joins TRBV7-3 and TRBJ2-3; perhaps TRBD1 as D (6 bases). The CDR3 length is 15 residues. CDR1 and CDR2 (germline): SGHTA, FQGTGA. Between the trimmed V and J ends, which lost 5 bases and 2 bases, there was a span of 14 bases. The CDR3: CASSLAGANTDTQYF. The CDR3 DNA reads TGTGCCAGCAGCCTTGCAGGGGCAAACACAGATACGCAGTATTTT.

The chain is built from TRBV7-3 and TRBJ2-3; D gene unclear. V was trimmed by 3 bases and J by 0 bases, leaving 13 bases between them. There are 16 residues in the CDR3. CDR1 is SGHTA, CDR2 FQGTGA, per germline. The CDR3 DNA is TGTGCCAGCAGCTTCGGAGCCAGTTCTAGCACAGATACGCAGTATTTT. Translating gives CASSFGASSSTDTQYF.

This chain connects TRBV30 to TRBJ1-2, with D perhaps matching TRBD1 (6 bases). This CDR3 has 13 amino acids. Germline V CDR1 and CDR2: GTSNPN, SVGIG (reference sequence). Trimming pared 0 bases from V and 8 bases from J, leaving 13 bases between. The CDR3: CAWSVGGSGGYTF. CDR3 nucleotide sequence: TGTGCCTGGAGTGTAGGGGGAAGCGGGGGCTACACCTTC.

The genes are TRBV5-3 and TRBJ1-2; possible D gene TRBD1, 5 bases. TRBV5-3 is flagged as an ORF with uncertain function. V lost 3 bases, J lost 2 bases, and 11 bases lay in between. The length of the CDR3 is 14 residues. The CDR3 DNA reads TGTGCCAGAAGCTACCGACAGAGAAACTATGGCTACACCTTC. Its protein is CARSYRQRNYGYTF.

J is TRBJ2-2 and V is TRBV19, with D unresolved. Germline values: CDR1 LNHDA, CDR2 SQIVND (reference sequence). V was clipped by 2 bases and J by 6 bases, with 10 bases between them. This CDR3 region has 14 residues. This CDR3 is CASSISAEPGELFF. The CDR3, as DNA: TGTGCCAGTAGTATATCCGCGGAACCCGGGGAGCTGTTTTTT.

V usage is TRBV6-2 or TRBV6-3 and J usage is TRBJ2-7; TRBD2 agrees at 9 bases. There are 15 residues in the CDR3. V was pared by 5 bases and J by 4 bases, with 9 bases of the junction left unmatched. Germline CDR1 reads MNHEY; CDR2 reads SVGEGT. The CDR3 nucleotides read TGTGCCAGCAGTATAGCGGGAGTGAAGGTGTACGAGCAGTACGTC. Its translation is CASSIAGVKVYEQYV.

The V gene is TRBV5-6, the J gene TRBJ2-2, with D possibly TRBD1 on 5 matching bases. The ends were cut back, 4 bases at V and 2 bases at J, with 12 bases in the middle. Germline lookup yields CDR1 SGHDT and CDR2 YYEEEE. CDR3 length equals 15 residues. In nucleotides, the CDR3 is TGTGCCAGCAGCAGTGAAGGACATAACACCGGGGAGCTGTTTTTT. Residues: CASSSEGHNTGELFF.

The V gene is TRBV19, the J gene TRBJ1-5; unclear D gene. CDR1 and CDR2 from the germline V gene are LNHDA and SQIVND (reference sequence). Trimming cost V 6 bases and J 0 bases, with 3 bases left between them. CDR3 length equals 12 residues. The CDR3 sequence is CASRDSNQPQHF. In nucleotides, the CDR3 is TGTGCCAGTAGGGATAGCAATCAGCCCCAGCATTTT.